The 13 T cell receptor beta chains below all came from one sample that was sequenced in a study of shared T cell receptors in the human thymus. Measured with immunoSEQ multiplex PCR; TCRdb has only the in-frame clones, and not every one. The sample consists of about 540,000 clones, about 80% of them appearing once. These data were also reused for a study on human thymus T cells.

Sequencing used thymocytes. These receptors all come from a boy under two years old with a congenital heart defect.

The chain uses TRBV5-1 and TRBJ1-2; tentatively, D is TRBD1 (6 bases). The CDR3 runs to 16 residues. Trimming took 1 base from V and 5 from J, leaving 18 bases between them. Germline loops: CDR1 SGHRS, CDR2 YFSETQ. CDR3 DNA: TGCGCCAGCAGCTTGAGGGCAGGGGATAGGGTATATGGCTACACCTTC. Residues: CASSLRAGDRVYGYTF.

This clone was counted only a few times. V and J are TRBV6-6 and TRBJ1-3; D gene unclear. The germline CDR1 and CDR2 sequences are MNHNY and SVGAGI (reference sequence). The CDR3 is 16 amino acids. With 6 bases removed from V and 0 bases from J, the gap between germline ends came to 15 bases. For the CDR3, the DNA is TGTGCCAGCAGCTACCGAACAGATAGCTCTGGAAACACCATATATTTT. Translated, it gives CASSYRTDSSGNTIYF.

This chain uses TRBV4-3 with TRBJ1-3; possible D gene TRBD1, 5 bases. The ends were cut back, 0 bases at V and 0 bases at J, with 12 bases in the middle. The CDR3 extends over 17 amino acids. CDR1 LGHNA and CDR2 YSLEER come from the germline V gene. The CDR3 coding sequence is TGCGCCAGCAGCCAAGAGAAGGGGCGGCACTCTGGAAACACCATATATTTT. Protein sequence: CASSQEKGRHSGNTIYF.

V gene TRBV28 combines with J gene TRBJ2-5, with D possibly being TRBD1 (5 bases). V was pared by 3 bases and J by 13 bases, with 15 bases between. The germline gives CDR1 MDHEN, CDR2 SYDVKM. The CDR3 loop spans 12 amino acids. This chain's CDR3 is CASSFRRGWRYF. In nucleotides, the CDR3 is TGTGCCAGCAGTTTTCGTAGGGGCTGGAGGTACTTC.

A note on this clone: Other DNA sequences within the sample encode an identical CDR3. The V and J genes are TRBV27 and TRBJ1-1; TRBD1 agrees at 10 bases. This CDR3 comprises 14 residues. CDR1 and CDR2 (germline): MNHEY, SMNVEV (reference sequence). V dropped 6 bases and J dropped 4; count of bases not matched to a gene: 5. CDR3 DNA sequence: TGTGCCAGCAGCCTTGGACAGGGGGGCACTGAAGCTTTCTTT. This sequence encodes CASSLGQGGTEAFF.

This chain joins TRBV27 and TRBJ2-1, with 11 bases lining up with TRBD2. This CDR3 is built from 16 residues. V shed 5 bases and J 10 bases; nucleotides not matched to a gene: 13. The germline gives CDR1 MNHEY, CDR2 SMNVEV (reference sequence). CDR3 DNA: TGTGCCAGCAGTGACTGGACAAGCCTAGCGGGAGGCGAGCAGTTCTTC. This translates into CASSDWTSLAGGEQFF.

The CDR3 region has the DNA TGCGCCAGCAGCCAAGAACGGGGGGGCGGGCAGCCCCAGCATTTT. The encoded protein is CASSQERGGGQPQHF. The chain has TRBV4-3 and TRBJ1-5; the D gene is possibly TRBD1 (6 bases). V was trimmed by 0 bases and J by 7 bases, leaving 13 bases between them. The CDR3 length is 15 residues. CDR1 and CDR2 (germline): LGHNA, YSLEER.

This clone came up a few times. This chain joins TRBV18 and TRBJ2-3; D gene uncertain. CDR1 is KGHSH and CDR2 is LQKENI in the germline V gene. The CDR3 is 15 residues long. Trimming cost V 1 base and J 1 base, with 9 bases left between them. The CDR3 here is CASSPLGRGTDTQYF. DNA of the CDR3: TGTGCCAGCTCACCACTTGGCCGGGGCACAGATACGCAGTATTTT.

The V gene is TRBV5-4, the J gene TRBJ2-3; possibly TRBD2 for D (5 bases). There are 17 residues in the CDR3. The V end was cut by 4 bases, the J end by 0 bases, with 18 bases between. Germline CDR1 and CDR2: SGHNT and YYREEE (reference sequence). CDR3 coding DNA: TGTGCCAGCAGCATGCCGGCTAGCCCCTCTAGCACAGATACGCAGTATTTT. As protein: CASSMPASPSSTDTQYF.

The rearrangement links TRBV27 to TRBJ2-5; D perhaps matches TRBD2 (6 bases). V lost 6 bases to trimming and J lost 4 bases, with 15 bases between them. The CDR3 is made up of 14 amino acids. Germline CDR1 reads MNHEY; CDR2 reads SMNVEV (reference sequence). The chain's CDR3 is CASRAGRRGETQYF. CDR3 DNA sequence: TGTGCCAGCAGGGCCGGCAGGAGGGGAGAGACCCAGTACTTC.

The chain joins TRBV11-2 to TRBJ2-1; 8 bases fit TRBD2. Germline V gives CDR1 SGHAT, CDR2 FQNNGV. Trimming at V came to 7 bases and at J to 6 bases, leaving 8 bases not matched to a gene. The CDR3 contains 14 residues. Here the CDR3 reads CASTERGTSNEQFF. CDR3 DNA: TGTGCCAGCACCGAACGGGGGACTAGCAATGAGCAGTTCTTC.

This clone has only a few counts. The chain recombines TRBV5-4 with TRBJ2-5; D is unclear. Germline V gene lookup returns CDR1 SGHNT and CDR2 YYREEE (reference sequence). The V end was cut by 1 base, the J end by 4 bases, with 2 bases between. The CDR3 spans 11 residues. This CDR3 reads CASSLRETQYF. In DNA, the CDR3 is TGTGCCAGCAGCTTGCGAGAGACCCAGTACTTC. The full variable domain, with the rest looked up from reference TRBV5-4 and TRBJ2-5, is ETGVTQSPTHLIKTRGQQVTLRCSSQSGHNTVSWYQQALGQGPQFIFQYYREEENGRGNFPPRFSGLQFPNYSSELNVNALELDDSALYLCASSLRETQYFGPGTRLLVL.

CDR3 nucleotides: TGTGCCAGCATCAAAGGGAGGGACACCGGGGAGCTGTTTTTT. As protein: CASIKGRDTGELFF. The gene calls are TRBV27 and TRBJ2-2; 7 nucleotides match TRBD2. Looked up from germline, CDR1 is MNHEY and CDR2 is SMNVEV (reference sequence). V lost 7 bases and J lost 3; bases outside the gene matches: 5. This CDR3 is built from 14 residues.